This entry is about one TCR beta chain. What it binds is unknown. Amplification used 60 Vbeta primers and 13 Jbeta primers. In the authors' methods: Some 80 million unique TCR beta chains, about 12 million shared, were counted in a later analysis. Assay: immunoSEQ multiplex PCR; the TCRdb copy retains only in-frame clones and omits some. V and J calls and clone size are given by that table; D and trimming were obtained from the DNA. The data show about 140,000 clones, 65% to 85% seen once. These data come from a study of cytomegalovirus exposure and HLA in healthy donors. Findings and limits, study-wide: By HLA locus, TCR association rates varied in a later analysis, with DRB1 showing the most and HLA-C the fewest.

Among the donors, all were healthy bone marrow donors. The CDR3 runs to 16 residues. Trimming removed 5 bases from V and 0 bases from J; junction bases left unmatched: 5. Germline CDR1 reads SGHAT; CDR2 reads FQNNGV. The sequenced material came from PBMCs. The receptor's source is a male donor in good health and CMV-seronegative. V gene TRBV11-2 combines with J gene TRBJ2-7, with TRBD2 identical over 12 bases. The CDR3 sequence is CASSGLAGRHSYEQYF. As DNA, the CDR3 is TGTGCCAGCAGCGGACTAGCGGGACGCCACTCCTACGAGCAGTACTTC.